Following are 15 T cell receptor beta chains from one sample sequenced in a study of CD4+ T cells in melanoma. Sequencing used immunoSEQ multiplex PCR; TCRdb keeps in-frame clones, though not all of them. The table includes some 9,500 clones, less than 85% detected once. The material sequenced was cells from a culture (not recorded whether cultured in vitro). These receptors were collected from a human donor with melanoma.

CDR3 coding DNA: TGTGCCAGCAGCGGGGGACAGGGCCATCAGCCCCAGCATTTT. It codes for CASSGGQGHQPQHF. V is TRBV6-5 and J is TRBJ1-5; 9 bases match TRBD1. Germline V lookup: CDR1 MNHEY, CDR2 SVGAGI. V was clipped by 6 bases and J by 5 bases; unmatched bases: 5. The CDR3 extends over 14 amino acids.

Relative to its sample, this clone is medium-sized. Relative to the germline gene, one junction end is altered; a read error may explain this. V is TRBV7-7 and J is TRBJ1-3; D might be TRBD1 (5 bases). Germline V gene data show CDR1 as SSHAT and CDR2 as FNYEAQ (reference sequence). This CDR3 has 20 amino acids. The CDR3 DNA reads TGTGCTAGCAGCTTATACCCCCGGGACCCGGTGTTACTTACTGGAAACACCATATATTTT. This encodes CASSLYPRDPVLLTGNTIYF.

The chain recombines TRBV6-5 with TRBJ2-3, with D tentatively TRBD2 (5 bases). Germline V CDR1 and CDR2: MNHEY, SVGAGI. The CDR3 runs 14 residues. Trimming cost V 0 bases and J 5 bases, with 9 bases left between them. CDR3 bases: TGTGCCAGCAGTTACTCAAGGGCGGGAGATACGCAGTATTTT. Protein product: CASSYSRAGDTQYF.

The chain is built from TRBV6-5 and TRBJ2-7; D is uncertain. This CDR3 has 13 residues. Looked up from germline, CDR1 is MNHEY and CDR2 is SVGAGI. Trimming stripped 5 bases from V and 6 bases from J, with 14 bases between. CDR3 in DNA: TGTGCCAGCAGTCCCAGGCTTTCGGGCGAGCAGTACTTC. It codes for CASSPRLSGEQYF.

This clone has just a few counts. The V gene is TRBV9, the J gene TRBJ1-2; D is ambiguous. V dropped 2 bases and J dropped 8 bases, with 7 bases sitting between them. Germline V gene sequence: CDR1 SGDLS, CDR2 YYNGEE. This CDR3 region has 11 residues. The CDR3 DNA reads as TGTGCCAGCAGCGTCCCTCGGGGCTACACCTTC. Translating gives CASSVPRGYTF.

This rearrangement joins TRBV4-1 to TRBJ1-1; perhaps TRBD1 as D (5 bases). Germline values: CDR1 MGHRA, CDR2 YSYEKL. V was trimmed by 0 bases and J by 1 base, leaving 15 bases between them. This CDR3 has 17 residues. CDR3 residues: CASSQDKSGQANTEAFF. The CDR3 bases are TGCGCCAGCAGCCAAGATAAGTCCGGACAAGCGAACACTGAAGCTTTCTTT.

V is TRBV4-2 and J is TRBJ2-7; perhaps TRBD2 as D (6 bases). The germline V and J ends were trimmed by 1 base and 4 bases, with 11 bases remaining between them. The CDR3 consists of 14 residues. Germline V gene lookup returns CDR1 LGHNA and CDR2 YNFKEQ. The CDR3 region has the DNA TGTGCCAGCAGCCAAGCCTGGGAGGCTTACGAGCAGTACTTC. Protein sequence: CASSQAWEAYEQYF.

The chain carries TRBV7-9 and TRBJ2-1, with 9 bases that match TRBD1. V shed 6 bases, J shed 8 bases, and the junction held 14 bases outside the gene matches. Germline V gene sequence: CDR1 SEHNR, CDR2 FQNEAQ (reference sequence). The CDR3 covers 16 residues. CDR3 sequence reads: CASSLLPGQGIHEQFF. The CDR3 DNA follows: TGTGCCAGCAGTCTACTACCGGGACAGGGCATACATGAGCAGTTCTTC.

J is TRBJ1-3 and V is TRBV9; D gene unclear. The germline CDR1 and CDR2 sequences are SGDLS and YYNGEE. V was trimmed by 0 bases and J by 1 base, leaving 11 bases between them. CDR3 length equals 16 residues. CDR3 residues: CASSVGEGSSGNTIYF. The CDR3 DNA follows: TGTGCCAGCAGCGTAGGAGAAGGCTCATCTGGAAACACCATATATTTT.

The rearrangement links TRBV5-1 to TRBJ1-1; no firm D call. V gave up 2 bases and J gave up 0 bases, with 11 bases separating them. This CDR3 region has 15 residues. Germline CDR1 and CDR2: SGHRS and YFSETQ. CDR3 sequence (DNA): TGCGCCAGCAGCTTATACACGACTTTGAACACTGAAGCTTTCTTT. It specifies CASSLYTTLNTEAFF.

This chain uses TRBV6-5 with TRBJ1-2; 7 positions agree with TRBD1. The CDR3 loop spans 15 amino acids. The trim removed 7 bases at V and 7 bases at J, leaving 15 bases unmatched. Germline loops: CDR1 MNHEY, CDR2 SVGAGI. This CDR3 is CASTQNGQGEGGYTF. In nucleotides, the CDR3 is TGTGCCAGCACTCAAAACGGGCAGGGGGAGGGTGGCTACACCTTC.

V and J are TRBV19 and TRBJ1-2, with D uncertain. Trimming took off 4 bases at V and 8 bases at J, with 17 bases between the two ends. CDR3 length equals 14 residues. Germline values: CDR1 LNHDA, CDR2 SQIVND (reference sequence). CDR3 sequence: CASSTSAGRMGYTF. DNA of the CDR3: TGTGCCAGTAGTACATCTGCAGGAAGAATGGGCTACACCTTC.

This CDR3 is CASNPGTQTPQPQHF. CDR3 sequence (DNA): TGTGCCAGCAACCCGGGGACACAGACTCCTCAGCCCCAGCATTTT. The chain is built from TRBV6-5 and TRBJ1-5; weak D call: TRBD1 (6 bases). Germline assignment: CDR1 MNHEY and CDR2 SVGAGI. This CDR3 contains 15 residues. Trimming cost V 7 bases and J 6 bases, with 19 bases left between them.

CDR3 residues: CASSLSGVDTEAFF. In nucleotides, the CDR3 is TGCGCCAGCAGCTTATCAGGGGTAGACACTGAAGCTTTCTTT. The chain links TRBV5-1 to TRBJ1-1; D is possibly TRBD1 (6 bases). The CDR3 covers 14 residues. V shed 2 bases and J shed 3 bases, with 11 bases lying between them. Germline V gene lookup returns CDR1 SGHRS and CDR2 YFSETQ.

This chain joins TRBV5-1 and TRBJ2-1, with a weak D call TRBD1 (5 bases). The CDR3 loop spans 14 amino acids. Germline CDR1 and CDR2: SGHRS and YFSETQ. Trimming removed 7 bases from V and 2 bases from J, with 13 bases in between. The CDR3 loop is CASSVDIAYNEQFF. DNA of the CDR3: TGCGCCAGCTCAGTGGACATAGCCTACAATGAGCAGTTCTTC.